Below, 14 T cell receptor beta chains from the same sample are listed, as sequenced in a study of shared clonotypes between healthy human individuals. The naive CD8 subset, CD45RO-negative cells positively selected for CCR7, excluded terminally differentiated effector memory CD45RA+ cells. Some clones are missing from TCRdb's copy, which holds only in-frame ones; the method was immunoSEQ multiplex PCR. The data contain under 2,000,000 clones, about 95% of them singletons. The sample comprised naive CD8+ T cells sorted from blood. The receptor source for this set is a man younger than 35 in good health.

In this sample, this clone turned up a few times. CDR3 sequence reads: CASSYTGGRTEAFF. CDR3 DNA: TGTGCCAGCAGTTACACAGGGGGGAGGACTGAAGCTTTCTTT. The chain employs TRBV6-5 and TRBJ1-1, with TRBD1 matching over 8 bases. The CDR3 runs to 14 residues. V lost 2 bases and J lost 5; bases outside the gene matches: 4. CDR1 is MNHEY, CDR2 SVGAGI, per germline.

The J gene is TRBJ1-1, the V gene TRBV27; perhaps TRBD1 as D (5 bases). V was cut by 1 base and J by 7 bases, with 13 bases left in between. Per the germline V gene, CDR1 is MNHEY and CDR2 is SMNVEV (reference sequence). This CDR3 has 14 amino acids. The CDR3 coding sequence is TGTGCCAGCAGTTTATTGGCAGGGAATTTTGAAGCTTTCTTT. This gives the protein CASSLLAGNFEAFF.

The J gene is TRBJ2-1, the V gene TRBV12-5, with 11 bases that match TRBD2. In germline, CDR1 is LGHNT, CDR2 FRNRAP. The V and J ends lost 2 bases and 1 base, in that order; junction bases with no gene match: 4. The CDR3 contains 17 residues. As DNA, the CDR3 is TGTGCTAGTGGTTTGTCGACTAGCGGGGCGTCCTACAATGAGCAGTTCTTC. This codes for CASGLSTSGASYNEQFF. The whole variable domain, filled in from reference TRBV12-5 and TRBJ2-1, reads DARVTQTPRHKVTEMGQEVTMRCQPILGHNTVFWYRQTMMQGLELLAYFRNRAPLDDSGMPKDRFSAEMPDATLATLKIQPSEPRDSAVYFCASGLSTSGASYNEQFFGPGTRLTVL.

The chain combines TRBV6-5 with TRBJ2-3; D might be TRBD2 (5 bases). The germline V and J ends were trimmed by 10 bases and 0 bases, with 11 bases remaining between them. The CDR3 runs to 13 residues. Per germline, CDR1 MNHEY and CDR2 SVGAGI. CDR3 region: CATRELSTDTQYF. CDR3 DNA sequence: TGTGCCACACGGGAATTGAGCACAGATACGCAGTATTTT.

The chain recombines TRBV11-2 with TRBJ1-1; tentatively, D is TRBD1 (5 bases). The germline gives CDR1 SGHAT, CDR2 FQNNGV. With 0 bases removed from V and 0 bases from J, the gap between germline ends came to 11 bases. The CDR3 is 16 residues long. The CDR3 loop reads CASSLDYPGLNTEAFF. The DNA for the CDR3 is TGTGCCAGCAGCTTAGATTACCCGGGGCTGAACACTGAAGCTTTCTTT.

This clone was recorded only once. This CDR3 is also generated by other DNA sequences in the sample. This chain connects TRBV6-6 to TRBJ2-5, with D maybe TRBD2 (6 bases). CDR3 size: 11 residues. Looked up from germline, CDR1 is MNHNY and CDR2 is SVGAGI (reference sequence). V gave up 8 bases and J gave up 5 bases, with 9 bases separating them. CDR3 sequence reads: CASSRGETQYF. Here the CDR3 DNA reads TGTGCCAGCTCACGGGGGGAGACCCAGTACTTC.

This clone was detected only once. This chain uses TRBV13 with TRBJ1-6; the match to TRBD1 covers 8 bases. The CDR3 has 16 amino acids. The V gene's germline CDR1 is PRHDT and CDR2 FYEKMQ (reference sequence). V lost 2 bases to trimming and J lost 9 bases; unmatched junction nucleotides: 9. CDR3 protein: CASSLPPGQGISPLHF. The CDR3 DNA reads TGTGCCAGCAGCTTACCCCCTGGACAGGGAATTTCACCCCTCCACTTT.

Points on this clone: The identical CDR3 is also encoded by other nucleotide sequences in the sample. This chain links TRBV6-1 with TRBJ2-7; D is undetermined. V lost 2 bases, J lost 0 bases, and 8 bases lay in between. CDR3 length equals 14 residues. CDR1 MNHNS and CDR2 SASEGT come from the germline V gene. CDR3 loop: CASSELGSSYEQYF. In DNA, the CDR3 is TGTGCCAGCAGTGAACTCGGTAGCTCCTACGAGCAGTACTTC.

V gene TRBV6-1 combines with J gene TRBJ2-3; D is tentatively TRBD1 or TRBD2 (5 bases each). The CDR3 length is 17 residues. V was cut by 0 bases and J by 2 bases, with 15 bases left in between. CDR1 and CDR2 from the germline V gene are MNHNS and SASEGT. The chain's CDR3 is CASSEATTAAYTDTQYF. CDR3 nucleotides: TGTGCCAGCAGTGAAGCCACGACAGCGGCATACACAGATACGCAGTATTTT.

The rearrangement joins TRBV5-6 to TRBJ2-5; no clear D. The germline V and J ends were trimmed by 5 bases and 1 base, with 18 bases remaining between them. Germline V lookup: CDR1 SGHDT, CDR2 YYEEEE. The CDR3 loop spans 16 amino acids. The CDR3 reads CASSLGDFGIQETQYF. The CDR3 DNA sequence: TGTGCCAGCAGTCTAGGAGATTTTGGAATCCAAGAGACCCAGTACTTC.

In the case of this clone: Other DNA sequences from this sample encode an identical CDR3 as well. The chain is built from TRBV5-5 and TRBJ2-7; unclear D gene. The V end lost 0 bases, the J end lost 1 base, and 8 bases lay between the germline ends. Per germline, CDR1 SGHKS and CDR2 YYEKEE (reference sequence). The CDR3 has 14 residues. The CDR3 loop reads CASSLGQASYEQYF. The CDR3 nucleotides read TGTGCCAGCAGCTTGGGTCAGGCATCCTACGAGCAGTACTTC.

Comments on this clone: This clone may be a read error of a much larger clone one base away. Other DNA sequences in the same sample also yield this CDR3. The rearrangement links TRBV9 to TRBJ2-7; a possible D gene is TRBD1 (5 bases). Germline V gene data show CDR1 as SGDLS and CDR2 as YYNGEE. V gave up 0 bases and J gave up 3 bases, with 10 bases separating them. The CDR3 loop spans 14 amino acids. The DNA for the CDR3 is TGTGCCAGCAGCGTAGCGGCAGGGAACTACGAGCAGTACTTC. This translates into CASSVAAGNYEQYF.

This rearrangement joins TRBV9 to TRBJ2-3, with 7 bases identical to TRBD2. V was clipped by 4 bases and J by 0 bases; unmatched bases: 5. The CDR3 runs 15 residues. Germline CDR1 SGDLS, CDR2 YYNGEE. Written as DNA, the CDR3 is TGTGCCAGCAGCTCCAGCGGGACTAGCACAGATACGCAGTATTTT. Translation gives CASSSSGTSTDTQYF.

The chain combines TRBV6-5 with TRBJ2-4; D is ambiguous. Trimming left V 6 bases short and J 4 bases short, with 16 bases between. The germline V gene encodes CDR1 MNHEY and CDR2 SVGAGI. CDR3 length: 15 residues. The CDR3 bases are TGTGCCAGCAGATGGCCAATGGACGGAAAAAACATTCAGTACTTC. Encoded protein: CASRWPMDGKNIQYF.